Detailed here is one T cell receptor (beta chain). The specificity of this receptor is unknown. Base quality data are lacking; no much larger clone is found one base away. TCRbeta CDR3 regions were amplified from genomic DNA using the immunoSEQ Assay, a bias-controlled multiplex PCR. Per the original workflow: Within the assay, amplification of reference gene primers was used to estimate how many nucleated cells each sample contained. To quantify the absolute abundance of each unique TCRbeta CDR3 rearrangement, sequence reads were collapsed and filtered. For each sample, productive Simpson clonality was calculated as the square root of Simpson's diversity index across productive rearrangements. TCRdb stores this immuneACCESS table with in-frame sequences only. Part of the clones is absent; in the studies checked, under half of the shortfall reflects unresolved V genes, and no reason is known for the rest. That table gives V, J and clone size, and the DNA gave D and trimming. For this sample there are roughly 250,000 clones; about four fifths appear just once. The ten largest clonotypes hold roughly 14% of the sample.

This entry belongs to a study of blood T cell repertoires in COVID-19 (dated by TCRdb to the early 2020s). Looking at the study overall: Samples covering the acute and convalescent phases of COVID-19 were provided by collaborators in the United States, Italy and Spain. The material from the prospective study consisted of cDNA or gDNA derived from T cells, B-cell-depleted T cells, or PBMCs. Where available, HLA class I and class II types were obtained from metadata supplied by the sample provider rather than from assay-based typing. Sample metadata almost always included a de-identified subject ID, COVID-19 status, age in years and sex. The samples were drawn from two sources: the first 160 participants of the ongoing ImmuneRACE study, and 1,200 or so subjects contributed by 6 global collaborators. Deeply sampled blood TCRbeta repertoires from subjects exposed to, actively infected with, or recovered from COVID-19 were included in the dataset. The repertoires were made available in a free public database intended to serve as a resource for research on the immune response to SARS-CoV-2.

General study outcomes and caveats: Clinical and demographic metadata were provided uncurated, with the amount varying by source and participant.

CDR1 and CDR2, per the germline V gene, are SGHRS and YFSETQ. For this chain, trimming is 3 bases at the V end and 0 bases at the J end, and the number of junction bases without a gene match is 12. Inclusive of the bounding cysteine and phenylalanine, the CDR3 is 19 residues long. Only the CDR3 DNA is retained, 57 bases long and in frame from the first base. In Seattle, one collaborating source enrolled patients while the infection was active and tracked those patients longitudinally over the course of disease. Each collaborating institution followed its own protocols to collect whole blood in K2EDTA tubes. For TCRbeta analysis, collaborator samples were shipped as frozen whole blood, as isolated PBMCs, or as DNA extracted from either sample type.

The chain links TRBV5-1 with TRBJ2-3, and 11 junction bases match TRBD2. Source material: peripheral blood. The source of this sequence is a person aged 70 to 85 with COVID-19, enrolled during active disease. The CDR3 region: CASSSGLAATLSSTDTQYF. The bases read TGCGCCAGCAGCTCGGGACTAGCGGCCACCTTATCTAGCACAGATACGCAGTATTTT.